This T cell receptor beta chain was documented in a study of OX40 agonist ivuxolimab in advanced cancers. Overall study context: Dose-escalation subjects each had hepatocellular carcinoma, melanoma, renal cell or head and neck cancer. Partial responses occurred in Three dose-escalation patients, one with hepatocellular carcinoma and two with cutaneous melanoma. Points from the study as a whole: In the 0.1 to 3.0 mg/kg range, CD4+ and CD8+ blood T cells had expanded clonally by week 6.

This CDR3 region has 12 residues. Trimming left V 5 bases short and J 3 bases short, with 5 bases between. CDR1 and CDR2 (germline): SGHRS, YFSETQ. Data came from immunoSEQ multiplex PCR; TCRdb stores just in-frame clones and leaves some out. Among about 100,000 clones, over 75% were seen once, and the ten largest hold 0.15% to 0.2%. A remark on this clone: Its antigen remains unidentified.

The sequence derives from an adult with an advanced solid tumor such as melanoma, head and neck, liver or kidney cancer. The chain links TRBV5-1 to TRBJ2-2; D not resolved. The sequencing here drew on CD4+ or CD8+ T cells sorted from blood, taken in a trial of the OX40 agonist ivuxolimab. The CDR3 DNA follows: TGCGCCAGCAGAAGGGACACCGGGGAGCTGTTTTTT. Translating gives CASRRDTGELFF.